The 10 T cell receptor beta chains presented below share a single source sample, sequenced in a study of regulatory T cells in long-lasting Graves disease. Arm-PCR of CDR3 regions and iRepertoire HTBI primers were the basis on which TCR beta libraries were built. In TCRdb, the multiplex PCR reads were re-called with MiXCR into one record per CDR3 protein. The data hold 350,000 to 450,000 distinct CDR3 sequences, with 20% observed a single time. Described time point: persistent/refractory GD, antithyroid drugs over 5 years with positive TRAb. Following extraction of RNA from PBMCs, that RNA was used to make the TCR library. The sequenced sample was peripheral blood mononuclear cells (PBMCs), obtained when the disease was refractory, from a patient treated with antithyroid drugs. All receptors derive from a female donor with Graves disease.

This clonotype was counted between two and nine times. The CDR3 carries no conserved terminal phenylalanine or tryptophan, so it likely arises from a read error. Because the CDR3's place on the DNA is in doubt, the DNA is left out and the CDR3 is given as listed by TCRdb. V and J are TRBV20-1 and TRBJ1-1; no DNA check was done on the table's D call, TRBD1. Germline V CDR1 and CDR2: DFQATT, SNEGSKA (reference sequence). 14 amino acids form the CDR3, both terminal residues included. CDR3 sequence: CSARDTQQGVILII.

This clonotype was seen repeatedly, ten times or more. This sequence joins TRBV7-2 and TRBJ2-7; D gene ambiguous. This CDR3 contains 13 residues. Germline V lookup: CDR1 SGHTA, CDR2 FQGNSA. Trimming left V 6 bases short and J 3 bases short, with 12 bases between. The CDR3 region is CASSPGLFYEQYF. CDR3 sequence (DNA): TGTGCCAGCAGTCCCGGGCTGTTCTACGAGCAGTACTTC.

This clonotype was observed a few times. The chain couples TRBV20-1 to TRBJ2-1; D is possibly TRBD1 or TRBD2 (6 bases each). The CDR3 runs 15 residues. Looked up from germline, CDR1 is DFQATT and CDR2 is SNEGSKA (reference sequence). Trimming pared 0 bases from V and 4 bases from J, leaving 13 bases between. CDR3 DNA sequence: TGCAGTGCTAGAGATCTAAGGGGGAGGTACAATGAGCAGTTCTTC. This encodes CSARDLRGRYNEQFF.

This clonotype was seen at least ten times. The chain carries TRBV7-9 and TRBJ2-5; 10 bases are a match to TRBD1. The CDR3 is made up of 14 amino acids. The V and J ends lost 8 bases and 5 bases, in that order; junction bases with no gene match: 8. Germline assignment: CDR1 SEHNR and CDR2 FQNEAQ (reference sequence). In nucleotides, the CDR3 is TGTGCCAGCGCGAGGGGACAGGGGTTGGAGACCCAGTACTTC. The encoded protein is CASARGQGLETQYF.

The chain links TRBV20-1 to TRBJ2-5; 7 bases agree with TRBD2. Germline CDR1 reads DFQATT; CDR2 reads SNEGSKA (reference sequence). Trimming took 6 bases from V and 5 from J; bases not matched to a gene: 9. The CDR3 contains 13 residues. CDR3: CSAPRGRGETQYF. CDR3 DNA: TGCAGTGCCCCCAGAGGGCGGGGGGAGACCCAGTACTTC.

The chain's CDR3 is CASSVGDKGSPLHF. The CDR3 DNA sequence: TGTGCCAGCAGCGTCGGGGACAAGGGTTCACCCCTCCACTTT. V usage is TRBV9 and J usage is TRBJ1-6; a possible D gene is TRBD1 (6 bases). CDR1 is SGDLS and CDR2 is YYNGEE in the germline V gene. The V end lost 2 bases, the J end lost 9 bases, and 12 bases lay between the germline ends. The CDR3 contains 14 residues.

This clonotype was picked up many times. The chain carries TRBV5-1 and TRBJ1-2; D is perhaps TRBD1 (6 bases). The length of the CDR3 is 15 residues. V shed 6 bases and J shed 0 bases, with 15 bases lying between them. Germline V CDR1 and CDR2: SGHRS, YFSETQ. For the CDR3, the DNA is TGCGCCAGCAAGAGGGGGGAAGAAGCTAACTATGGCTACACCTTC. It codes for CASKRGEEANYGYTF.

At least ten counts were recorded for this clonotype. V gene TRBV27 combines with J gene TRBJ2-6; D remains ambiguous. V lost 2 bases to trimming and J lost 0 bases, with 8 bases between them. The germline V gene encodes CDR1 MNHEY and CDR2 SMNVEV (reference sequence). This CDR3 comprises 16 residues. The CDR3, as DNA: TGTGCCAGCAGTTTAGAGCAGTTCTCTGGGGCCAACGTCCTGACTTTC. This codes for CASSLEQFSGANVLTF. Complete variable domain (other parts from reference TRBV27 and TRBJ2-6): EAQVTQNPRYLITVTGKKLTVTCSQNMNHEYMSWYRQDPGLGLRQIYYSMNVEVTDKGDVPEGYKVSRKEKRNFPLILESPSPNQTSLYFCASSLEQFSGANVLTFGAGSRLTVL.

This clonotype has at least ten counts. This chain joins TRBV3-1 and TRBJ1-1; D might be TRBD1 (6 bases). Germline CDR1 is LGHDT and CDR2 is YNNKEL (reference sequence). This CDR3 region has 15 residues. Between the trimmed V and J ends, which lost 1 base and 5 bases, there was a span of 14 bases. The chain's CDR3 is CASSQAGEVWTEAFF. The CDR3, as DNA: TGTGCCAGCAGCCAAGCAGGGGAGGTATGGACTGAAGCTTTCTTT.

In this sample, this clonotype turned up a few times. A much larger clone lies a single base off, so this may be a read error. V usage is TRBV11-2 and J usage is TRBJ2-5, with 7 bases identical to TRBD1. Germline CDR1 SGHAT, CDR2 FQNNGV. This CDR3 is built from 14 residues. CDR3 residues: CARSSNRGRETQYF. The CDR3 DNA reads as TGTGCCAGGAGCTCGAACAGGGGCAGAGAGACCCAGTACTTC. The full variable domain, in which reference TRBV11-2 and TRBJ2-5 provide the parts outside the CDR3, is EAGVAQSPRYKIIEKRQSVAFWCNPISGHATLYWYQQILGQGPKLLIQFQNNGVVDDSQLPKDRFSAERLKGVDSTLKIQPAKLEDSAVYLCARSSNRGRETQYFGPGTRLLVL.